This T cell receptor beta chain emerged from a study of post-analysis software for immune sequencing data. Background on the study: The disease courses spanned relapsing-remitting, secondary progressive and progressive-relapsing forms of multiple sclerosis. General observations from the study: Compared with controls, patients showed significantly lower normalized Chao1 diversity. Patients had higher frequencies than controls of roughly five TRBV segments, including TRBV5-6, TRBV5-1 and TRBV20-1. When the samples were clustered directly with F measure, those that had been prepared in the same batch showed strong co-clustering.

The CDR3 extends over 13 amino acids. From germline, CDR1 is SEHNR and CDR2 FQNEAQ (reference sequence). Unique molecular identifiers tagged the TCR beta cDNA libraries. A population of roughly 0.95 to 10 million T cells gave rise to roughly 490,000 cDNA molecules. MiXCR, applied by TCRdb to the PCR reads, yields one record per CDR3 protein. The sample includes hundreds of thousands of distinct CDR3 sequences, approximately 37% of them seen just once. Concerning this clonotype itself: Its antigen is still unknown.

The sample was blood. The chain joins TRBV7-9 to TRBJ2-4; 7 bases agree with TRBD1. With the DNA end fitting TRBJ2-7 better, the J assignment may be wrong. The receptor was derived from a girl aged 2-15 years with multiple sclerosis. The DNA of the CDR3 is TGTGCCAGCAGCCGACAGGGTCTGAACGAGCAGTACTTC. It encodes CASSRQGLNEQYF.